This T cell receptor (beta chain) was identified in a study of T cell responses to AZD1222 COVID-19 vaccine. Study-wide results and caveats: Clonal diversity was possibly underestimated, and the donors were mostly white British, with more females.

Sequencing was performed with immunoSEQ multiplex PCR; in TCRdb, only in-frame clones are kept and a portion is missing. Among around 130,000 clones listed, roughly 88% were seen once. Concerning this clone: Its antigen is not identified. The conserved closing phenylalanine or tryptophan is absent in this CDR3, likely reflecting a read error. The DNA is left out, because the CDR3 cannot be placed on it with certainty; the CDR3 is given as TCRdb lists it.

Germline loops: CDR1 SGHNT, CDR2 YENEEA. The CDR3 contains 11 residues when both ends are counted. The V gene is TRBV11-3, the J gene TRBJ1-4. This clonotype was obtained from an adult in good health. The sequences come from peripheral blood, collected on day 0 of AZD1222 vaccination. CDR3 sequence reads: CASSLGGERGK.